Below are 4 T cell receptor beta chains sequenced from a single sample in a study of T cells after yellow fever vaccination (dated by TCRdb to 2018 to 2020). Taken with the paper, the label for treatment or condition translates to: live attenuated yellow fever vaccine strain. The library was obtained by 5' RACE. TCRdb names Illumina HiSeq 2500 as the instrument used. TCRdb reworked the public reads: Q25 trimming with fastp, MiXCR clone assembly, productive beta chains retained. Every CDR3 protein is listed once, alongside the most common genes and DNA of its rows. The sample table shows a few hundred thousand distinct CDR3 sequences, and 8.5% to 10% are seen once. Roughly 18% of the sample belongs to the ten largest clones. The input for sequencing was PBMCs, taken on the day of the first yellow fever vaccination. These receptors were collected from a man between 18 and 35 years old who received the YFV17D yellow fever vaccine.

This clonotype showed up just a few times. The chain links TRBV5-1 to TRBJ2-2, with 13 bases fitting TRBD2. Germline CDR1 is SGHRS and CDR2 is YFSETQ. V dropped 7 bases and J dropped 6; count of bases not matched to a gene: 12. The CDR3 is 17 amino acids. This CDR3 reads CASASGLAGELAGELFF. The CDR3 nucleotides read TGCGCCAGCGCCTCCGGACTAGCGGGGGAACTTGCCGGGGAGCTGTTTTTT.

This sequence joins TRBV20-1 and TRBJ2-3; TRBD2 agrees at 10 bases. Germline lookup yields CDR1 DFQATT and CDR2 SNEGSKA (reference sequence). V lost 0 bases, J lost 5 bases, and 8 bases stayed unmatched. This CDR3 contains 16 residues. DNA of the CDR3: TGCAGTGCTAGAGATCTCAAAGCGGGGGGGCGAGATACGCAGTATTTT. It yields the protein CSARDLKAGGRDTQYF.

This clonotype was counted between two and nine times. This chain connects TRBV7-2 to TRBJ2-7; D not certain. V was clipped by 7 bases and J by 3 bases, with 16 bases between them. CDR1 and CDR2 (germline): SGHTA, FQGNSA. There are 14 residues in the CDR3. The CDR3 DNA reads TGTGCCAGCACCGCACCCGACCAATACTACGAGCAGTACTTC. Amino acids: CASTAPDQYYEQYF.

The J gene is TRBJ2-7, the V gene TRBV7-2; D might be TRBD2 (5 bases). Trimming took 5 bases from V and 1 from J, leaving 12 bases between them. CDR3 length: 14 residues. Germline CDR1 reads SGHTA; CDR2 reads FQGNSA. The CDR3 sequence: CASSDGRRSYEQYF. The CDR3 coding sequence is TGTGCCAGCAGCGACGGACGGAGGTCCTACGAGCAGTACTTC. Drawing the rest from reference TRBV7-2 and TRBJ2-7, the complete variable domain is GAGVSQSPSNKVTEKGKDVELRCDPISGHTALYWYRQSLGQGLEFLIYFQGNSAPDKSGLPSDRFSAERTGGSVSTLTIQRTQQEDSAVYLCASSDGRRSYEQYFGPGTRLTVT.